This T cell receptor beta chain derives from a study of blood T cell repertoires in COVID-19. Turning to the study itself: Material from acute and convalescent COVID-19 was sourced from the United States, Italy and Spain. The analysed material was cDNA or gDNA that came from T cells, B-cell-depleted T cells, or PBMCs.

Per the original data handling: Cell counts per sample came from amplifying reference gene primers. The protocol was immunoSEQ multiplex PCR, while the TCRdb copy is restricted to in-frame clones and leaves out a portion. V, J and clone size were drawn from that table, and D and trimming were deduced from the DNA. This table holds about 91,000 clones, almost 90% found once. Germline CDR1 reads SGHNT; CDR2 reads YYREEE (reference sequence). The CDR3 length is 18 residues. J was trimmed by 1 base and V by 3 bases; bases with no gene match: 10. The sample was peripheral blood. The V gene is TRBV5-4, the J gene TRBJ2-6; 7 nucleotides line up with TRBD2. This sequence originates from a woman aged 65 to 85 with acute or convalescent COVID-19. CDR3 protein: CASSYQRGSSSGANVLTF. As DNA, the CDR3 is TGTGCCAGCAGCTACCAGCGGGGTAGTTCTTCTGGGGCCAACGTCCTGACTTTC.